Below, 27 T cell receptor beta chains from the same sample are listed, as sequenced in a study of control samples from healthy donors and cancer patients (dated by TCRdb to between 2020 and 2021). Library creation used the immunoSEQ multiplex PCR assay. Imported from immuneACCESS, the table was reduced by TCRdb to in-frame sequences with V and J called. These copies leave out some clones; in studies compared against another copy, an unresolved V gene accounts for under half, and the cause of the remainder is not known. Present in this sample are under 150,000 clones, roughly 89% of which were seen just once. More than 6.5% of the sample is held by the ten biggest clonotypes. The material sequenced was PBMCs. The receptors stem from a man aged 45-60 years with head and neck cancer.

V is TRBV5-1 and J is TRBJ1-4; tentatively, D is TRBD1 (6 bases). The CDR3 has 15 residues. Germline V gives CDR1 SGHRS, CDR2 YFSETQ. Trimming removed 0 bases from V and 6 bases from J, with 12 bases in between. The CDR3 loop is CASSLAGQPDEKLFF. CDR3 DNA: TGCGCCAGCAGCTTGGCCGGACAGCCCGATGAAAAACTGTTTTTT.

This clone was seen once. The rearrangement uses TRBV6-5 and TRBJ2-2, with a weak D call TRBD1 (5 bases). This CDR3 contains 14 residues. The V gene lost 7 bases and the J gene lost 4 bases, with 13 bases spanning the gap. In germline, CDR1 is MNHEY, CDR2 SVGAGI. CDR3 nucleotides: TGTGCCAGCACGACAGTTCATGGCACCGGGGAGCTGTTTTTT. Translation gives CASTTVHGTGELFF.

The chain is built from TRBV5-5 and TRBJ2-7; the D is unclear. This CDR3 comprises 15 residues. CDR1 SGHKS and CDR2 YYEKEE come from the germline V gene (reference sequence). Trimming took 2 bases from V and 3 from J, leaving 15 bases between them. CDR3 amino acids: CASSFGVGKFYEQYF. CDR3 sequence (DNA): TGTGCCAGCAGCTTTGGGGTAGGAAAATTCTACGAGCAGTACTTC.

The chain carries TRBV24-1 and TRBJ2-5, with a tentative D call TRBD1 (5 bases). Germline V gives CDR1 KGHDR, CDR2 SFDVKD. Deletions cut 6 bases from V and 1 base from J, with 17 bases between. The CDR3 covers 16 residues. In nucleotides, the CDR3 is TGTGCCACCAGTATCCCTCAGGGAAGGGGCCAAGAGACCCAGTACTTC. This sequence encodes CATSIPQGRGQETQYF.

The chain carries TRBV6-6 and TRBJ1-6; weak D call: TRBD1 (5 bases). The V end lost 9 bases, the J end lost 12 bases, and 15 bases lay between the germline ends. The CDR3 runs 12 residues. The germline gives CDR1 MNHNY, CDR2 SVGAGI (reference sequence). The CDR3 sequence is CASSAGREPLHF. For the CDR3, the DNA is TGTGCCAGTTCGGCCGGCAGGGAACCCCTCCACTTT.

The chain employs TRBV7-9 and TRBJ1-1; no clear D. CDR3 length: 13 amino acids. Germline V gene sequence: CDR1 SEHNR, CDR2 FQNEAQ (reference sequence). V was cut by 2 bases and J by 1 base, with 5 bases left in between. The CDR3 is CASSLKANTEAFF. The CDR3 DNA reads TGTGCCAGCAGCTTAAAAGCGAACACTGAAGCTTTCTTT. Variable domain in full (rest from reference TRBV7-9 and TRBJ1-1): DTGVSQNPRHKITKRGQNVTFRCDPISEHNRLYWYRQTLGQGPEFLTYFQNEAQLEKSRLLSDRFSAERPKGSFSTLEIQRTEQGDSAMYLCASSLKANTEAFFGQGTRLTVV.

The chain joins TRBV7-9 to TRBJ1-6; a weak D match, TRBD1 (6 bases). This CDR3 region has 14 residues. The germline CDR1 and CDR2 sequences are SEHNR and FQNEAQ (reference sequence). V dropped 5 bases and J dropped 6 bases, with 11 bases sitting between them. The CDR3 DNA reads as TGTGCCAGCAGCCGTACAGGGATTAATTCACCCCTCCACTTT. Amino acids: CASSRTGINSPLHF.

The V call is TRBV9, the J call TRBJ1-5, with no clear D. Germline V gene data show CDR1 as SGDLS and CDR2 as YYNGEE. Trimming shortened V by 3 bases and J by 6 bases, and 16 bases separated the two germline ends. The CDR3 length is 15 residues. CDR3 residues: CASSGSGGVPQPQHF. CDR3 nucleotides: TGTGCCAGCAGCGGCAGTGGCGGGGTTCCTCAGCCCCAGCATTTT.

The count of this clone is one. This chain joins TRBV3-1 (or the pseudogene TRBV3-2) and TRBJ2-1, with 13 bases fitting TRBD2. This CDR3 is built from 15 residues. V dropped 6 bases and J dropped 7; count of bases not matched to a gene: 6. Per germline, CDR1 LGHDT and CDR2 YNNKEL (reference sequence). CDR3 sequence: CASSLTSGRGNEQFF. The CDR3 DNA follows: TGTGCCAGCAGTCTTACTAGCGGGAGGGGAAATGAGCAGTTCTTC.

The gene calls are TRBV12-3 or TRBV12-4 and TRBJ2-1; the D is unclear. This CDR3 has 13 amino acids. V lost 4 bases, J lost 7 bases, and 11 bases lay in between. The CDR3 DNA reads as TGTGCCAGCAGTTCCAACCCTAGAAATGAGCAGTTCTTC. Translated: CASSSNPRNEQFF.

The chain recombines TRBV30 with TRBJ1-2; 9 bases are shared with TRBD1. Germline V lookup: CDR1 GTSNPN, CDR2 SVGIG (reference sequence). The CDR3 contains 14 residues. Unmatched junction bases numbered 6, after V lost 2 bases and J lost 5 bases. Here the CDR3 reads CAWSLGQGLYGYTF. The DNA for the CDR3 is TGTGCCTGGAGTCTCGGACAGGGGCTATATGGCTACACCTTC.

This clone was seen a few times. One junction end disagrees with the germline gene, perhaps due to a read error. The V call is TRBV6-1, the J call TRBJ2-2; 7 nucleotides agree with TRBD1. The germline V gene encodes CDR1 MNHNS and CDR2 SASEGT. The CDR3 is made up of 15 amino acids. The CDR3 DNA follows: TGTGCCAGCAGCGAAGGACAGGTTATGGCCGGGGAGCTGTTTTTT. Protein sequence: CASSEGQVMAGELFF.

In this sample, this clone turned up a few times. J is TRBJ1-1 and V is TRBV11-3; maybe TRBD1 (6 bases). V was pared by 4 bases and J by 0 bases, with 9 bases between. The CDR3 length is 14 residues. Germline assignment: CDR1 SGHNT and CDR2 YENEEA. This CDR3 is CASSSQGMNTEAFF. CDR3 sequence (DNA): TGTGCCAGCAGCTCGCAGGGGATGAACACTGAAGCTTTCTTT. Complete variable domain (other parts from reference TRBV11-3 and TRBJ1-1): EAGVVQSPRYKIIEKKQPVAFWCNPISGHNTLYWYLQNLGQGPELLIRYENEEAVDDSQLPKDRFSAERLKGVDSTLKIQPAELGDSAVYLCASSSQGMNTEAFFGQGTRLTVV.

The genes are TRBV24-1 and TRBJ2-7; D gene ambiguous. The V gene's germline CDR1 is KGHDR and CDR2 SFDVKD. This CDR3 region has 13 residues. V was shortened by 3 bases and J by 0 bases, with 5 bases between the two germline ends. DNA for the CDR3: TGTGCCACCAGTGATCTCAGCTCCTACGAGCAGTACTTC. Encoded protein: CATSDLSSYEQYF.

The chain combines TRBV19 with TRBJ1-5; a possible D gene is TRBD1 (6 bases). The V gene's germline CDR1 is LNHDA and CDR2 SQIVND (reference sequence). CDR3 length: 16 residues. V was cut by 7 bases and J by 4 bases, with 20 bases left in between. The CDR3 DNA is TGTGCCAGTATGTGGGACACTTCCAGGGAGAATCAGCCCCAGCATTTT. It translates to CASMWDTSRENQPQHF.

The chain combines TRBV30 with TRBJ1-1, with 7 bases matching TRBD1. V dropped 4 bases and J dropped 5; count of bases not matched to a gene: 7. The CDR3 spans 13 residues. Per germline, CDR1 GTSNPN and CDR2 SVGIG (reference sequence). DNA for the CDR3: TGTGCCTGGACTAAGACAGGGTATACTGAAGCTTTCTTT. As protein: CAWTKTGYTEAFF.

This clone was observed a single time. Here the CDR3 DNA reads TGTGCCAGCAGCTCCGCCAGGACAGGACTGAATGAGCAGTTCTTC. Its translation: CASSSARTGLNEQFF. V usage is TRBV7-9 and J usage is TRBJ2-1; 7 bases are a match to TRBD1. With V trimmed by 4 bases and J by 7 bases, 10 bases remained unmatched. The CDR3 contains 15 residues. Germline CDR1 and CDR2: SEHNR and FQNEAQ (reference sequence).

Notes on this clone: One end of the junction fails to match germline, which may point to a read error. The CDR3 DNA follows: TGTGCCAGCACCTTAGACTACCGGGACAGTAAAAACAATGAGCAGTTCTTC. It codes for CASTLDYRDSKNNEQFF. The gene calls are TRBV7-9 and TRBJ2-1, with 7 bases that match TRBD1. The germline V gene has CDR1 SEHNR and CDR2 FQNEAQ (reference sequence). The length of the CDR3 is 17 residues.

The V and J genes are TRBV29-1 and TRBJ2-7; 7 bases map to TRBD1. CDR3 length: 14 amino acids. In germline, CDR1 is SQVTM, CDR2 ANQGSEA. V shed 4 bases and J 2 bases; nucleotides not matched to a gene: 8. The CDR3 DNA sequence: TGCAGCGTTGCCGCGACAGGGCGGGCCTACGAGCAGTACTTC. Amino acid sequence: CSVAATGRAYEQYF.

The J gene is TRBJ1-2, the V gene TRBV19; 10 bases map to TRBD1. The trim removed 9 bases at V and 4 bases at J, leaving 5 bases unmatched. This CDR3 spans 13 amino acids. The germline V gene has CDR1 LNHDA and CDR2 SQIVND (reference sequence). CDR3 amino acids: CASAGQGFYGYTF. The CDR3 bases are TGTGCCAGCGCGGGACAGGGGTTCTATGGCTACACCTTC.

Written as DNA, the CDR3 is TGTGCCATCGTGGGTAGCCCTTACTACGAGCAGTACTTC. As protein: CAIVGSPYYEQYF. The chain recombines TRBV6-5 with TRBJ2-7; D is ambiguous. Between the trimmed V and J ends, which lost 10 bases and 3 bases, there was a span of 16 bases. Looked up from germline, CDR1 is MNHEY and CDR2 is SVGAGI. This CDR3 spans 13 amino acids.

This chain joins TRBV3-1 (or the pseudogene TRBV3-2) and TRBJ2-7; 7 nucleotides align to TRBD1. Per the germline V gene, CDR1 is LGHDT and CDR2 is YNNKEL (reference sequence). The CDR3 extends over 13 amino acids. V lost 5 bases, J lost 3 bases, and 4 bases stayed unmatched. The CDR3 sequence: CASSIGTDYEQYF. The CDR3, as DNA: TGTGCCAGCAGCATCGGGACAGACTACGAGCAGTACTTC.

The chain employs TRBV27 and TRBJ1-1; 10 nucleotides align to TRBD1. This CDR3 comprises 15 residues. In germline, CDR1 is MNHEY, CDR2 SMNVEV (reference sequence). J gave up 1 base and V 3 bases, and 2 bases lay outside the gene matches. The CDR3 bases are TGTGCCAGCAGTTTCTGGACAGGGGGGAACACTGAAGCTTTCTTT. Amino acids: CASSFWTGGNTEAFF.

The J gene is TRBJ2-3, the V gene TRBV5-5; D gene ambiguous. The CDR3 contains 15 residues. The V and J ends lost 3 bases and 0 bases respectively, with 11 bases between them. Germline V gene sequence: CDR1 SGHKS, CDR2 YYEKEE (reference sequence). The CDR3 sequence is CASSSGPSSTDTQYF. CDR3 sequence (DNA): TGTGCCAGCAGCTCTGGCCCTTCTAGCACAGATACGCAGTATTTT. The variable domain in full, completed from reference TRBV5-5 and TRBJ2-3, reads DAGVTQSPTHLIKTRGQQVTLRCSPISGHKSVSWYQQVLGQGPQFIFQYYEKEERGRGNFPDRFSARQFPNYSSELNVNALLLGDSALYLCASSSGPSSTDTQYFGPGTRLTVL.

The DNA for the CDR3 is TGTGCCAGCAGTTACGAAGGGACAGGGCTCGGAGCTTTCTTT. It translates to CASSYEGTGLGAFF. The J gene is TRBJ1-1, the V gene TRBV6-5; 9 nucleotides align to TRBD1. V lost 2 bases and J lost 10; bases outside the gene matches: 8. This CDR3 is built from 14 residues. The germline V gene has CDR1 MNHEY and CDR2 SVGAGI.

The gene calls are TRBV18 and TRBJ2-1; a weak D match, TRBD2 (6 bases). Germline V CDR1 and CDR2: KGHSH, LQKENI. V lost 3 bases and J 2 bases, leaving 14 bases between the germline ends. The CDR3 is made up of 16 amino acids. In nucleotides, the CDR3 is TGTGCCAGCTCACCCTGGGACTCGGGTGCCTACAATGAGCAGTTCTTC. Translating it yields CASSPWDSGAYNEQFF.

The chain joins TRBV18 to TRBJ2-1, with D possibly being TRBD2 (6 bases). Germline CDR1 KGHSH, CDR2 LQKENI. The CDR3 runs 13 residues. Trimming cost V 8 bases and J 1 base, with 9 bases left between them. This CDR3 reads CASTLASYNEQFF. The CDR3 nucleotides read TGTGCCAGCACGCTAGCGTCCTACAATGAGCAGTTCTTC.